This TCR beta chain is from a study of blood T cell repertoires in COVID-19. Study overall: Collection of acute and convalescent COVID-19 samples took place in the United States, Italy and Spain. Sources were T cells, B-cell-depleted T cells, or PBMCs; the material itself was cDNA or gDNA.

The length of the CDR3 is 17 residues. The ends lost 4 bases at V and 6 bases at J; junction bases unmatched: 9. Per the germline V gene, CDR1 is SEHNR and CDR2 is FQNEAQ (reference sequence). Study processing details: Reference gene primer amplification in the assay estimated nucleated cell counts. Sequencing used immunoSEQ multiplex PCR; TCRdb keeps in-frame clones, though not all of them. That table gives V, J and clone size, and the DNA gave D and trimming. Of under 350,000 clones in the sample, around 89% were seen once. The sequence derives from a man aged 35 to 55 with acute or convalescent COVID-19. Input material: peripheral blood. V and J are TRBV7-9 and TRBJ2-2; 12 bases line up with TRBD1. CDR3 sequence: CASSSRDRGRASGELFF. CDR3 DNA sequence: TGTGCCAGCAGCTCGCGGGACAGGGGGCGTGCATCCGGGGAGCTGTTTTTT.